This paragraph reports one TCR beta chain. Its recognized antigen is unknown. This may stem from a read error, because a much larger clone lies one nucleotide away. The label giving this sample's time point can be read as: day 60 (about 2 months) after transplantation. Per the publication, the treatment or condition label means: allogeneic hematopoietic cell transplantation with graft depleted of TCRalphabeta T cells and CD19 B cells. TCRalphabeta/CD19-depleted allogeneic hematopoietic cell grafts were given to the transplant recipients, all of whom were children. This specimen belongs to a study of T-cell reconstitution after alpha-beta-depleted transplantation in children (dated by TCRdb to 2016 to 2017). For context, the study as a whole: T-cell immune reconstitution after TCRalphabeta/CD19-depleted allogeneic hematopoietic cell transplantation in children was quantitatively tracked in the study by means of TCR repertoire profiling. What the work shows at the level of the full study, not this receptor alone: The apparently early recovery of alphabetaT-cell counts about two months after transplant reportedly depended on only several hundred rapidly expanded clones that came from non-depleted graft cells. In some patients, high TCRbeta diversity at day 60 was attributed to recipient T cells and intrathymic progenitors that had survived conditioning. Over the following months the frequencies of hyperexpanded clones went down, and after one year T-cell counts and TCRbeta diversity were mostly credited to newly produced T cells.

CDR1 MNHEY and CDR2 SMNVEV are derived from the germline V gene (reference sequence). There are 14 amino acids in the CDR3, from cysteine to phenylalanine inclusive. The entry retains the CDR3 DNA only, 42 bases that are in frame from base 1. Library method: PCR. The listed sequencing device is Illumina HiSeq 2500. To normalize quantification of the TCRbeta repertoire, the TCR libraries were built with molecular barcoding that relied on unique molecular identifiers. TCRdb reworked the public reads: Q25 trimming with fastp, MiXCR clone assembly, productive beta chains retained. Rows merge per CDR3 protein into single entries with the most common DNA and genes. Within this sample are 9,000 or so distinct CDR3 sequences, with about 15% of them counted one time only. The top ten clones comprise about 53% of the sample.

The sample in question was PBMCs, mostly from graft donor cells, obtained 60 days after TCRalphabeta/CD19-depleted stem cell transplant. The chain couples TRBV27 to TRBJ1-6, and possibly TRBD1, on 5 matching bases. The TCR was taken from a male patient aged 10-17 years who had a stem cell transplant for acute lymphoblastic leukemia, so the T cells may come from the graft donor. The CDR3 region reads CSSTGRGRDSPLHF. The nucleotide sequence reads as follows: TGTTCCAGCACGGGACGTGGGCGCGATTCACCCCTCCACTTT.